This T cell receptor beta chain was recovered during a study of T cells expressing NK-cell markers. Turning to the study itself: Investigators obtained TCR beta repertoires from sorted CD3+CD56+NKG2C+, CD3+CD56+NKG2C- and CD3+CD56-NKG2C+ T cells.

The CDR3 consists of 18 residues. The V gene's germline CDR1 is MNHEY and CDR2 SMNVEV (reference sequence). Regarding the study as a whole: For four donors, these clonotypes were likewise the leading ones in the CD3+CD56-NKG2C+ fraction.

Points on this clonotype: Its antigen is undetermined.

TCRdb reprocessed the 5' RACE reads; each CDR3 protein has one entry and no DNA is given. Recorded for this sample: around 550,000 distinct CDR3 sequences. The origin of this receptor is a man younger than 35 in good health. Sequenced material: blood T cells: a sorted CD56 or NKG2C T cell subset, CD4+ or CD8+ T cells, or bulk PBMC T cells (not recorded which). The chain links TRBV27 to TRBJ2-3; with no DNA, the TCRdb D assignment of TRBD2 cannot be verified. The CDR3 loop is CASSFLPLTSGTTDTQYF.